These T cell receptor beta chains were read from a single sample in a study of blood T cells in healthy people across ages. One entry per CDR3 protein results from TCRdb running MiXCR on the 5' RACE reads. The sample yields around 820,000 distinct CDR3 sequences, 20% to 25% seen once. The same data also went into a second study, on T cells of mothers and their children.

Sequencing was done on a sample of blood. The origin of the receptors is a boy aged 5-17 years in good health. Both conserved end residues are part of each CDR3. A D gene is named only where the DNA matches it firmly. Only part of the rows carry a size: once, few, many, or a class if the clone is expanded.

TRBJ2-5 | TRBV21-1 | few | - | CASSSIPTETQYF | TGTGCCAGCAGCAGTATCCCCACTGAGACCCAGTACTTC
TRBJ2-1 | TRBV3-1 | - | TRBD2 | CASSHQLAGPYNEQSF | TGTGCCAGCAGCCACCAACTAGCGGGACCCTACAATGAGCAGTCCTTC
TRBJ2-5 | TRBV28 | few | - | CASSLKGYYQETQYF | TGTGCCAGCAGTTTAAAGGGATACTACCAAGAGACCCAGTACTTC
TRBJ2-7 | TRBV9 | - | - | CASSERWETYEQYF | TGTGCCAGCAGCGAGCGGTGGGAAACCTACGAGCAGTACTTC
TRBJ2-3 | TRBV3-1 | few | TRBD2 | CASSSLAGGPGTDTQYF | TGTGCCAGCAGCAGCCTAGCGGGGGGGCCGGGCACAGATACGCAGTATTTT
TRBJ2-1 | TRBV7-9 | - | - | CASDTAAYNEQFF | TGTGCCAGCGACACGGCAGCCTACAATGAGCAGTTCTTC
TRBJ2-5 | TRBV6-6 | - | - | CASSYSSTQYF | TGTGCCAGCAGTTACTCCTCAACCCAGTACTTC
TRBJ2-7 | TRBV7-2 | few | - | CASSSPLEDEQYF | TGTGCCAGCAGCTCGCCACTAGAGGACGAGCAGTACTTC
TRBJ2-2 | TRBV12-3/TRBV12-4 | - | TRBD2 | CASSLAGVGTGELFF | TGTGCCAGCAGCTTAGCGGGAGTAGGTACCGGGGAGCTGTTTTTT
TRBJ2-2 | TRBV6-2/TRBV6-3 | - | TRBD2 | CASSYQSTSGPSTGELFF | TGTGCCAGCAGTTACCAATCCACTAGCGGCCCCAGCACCGGGGAGCTGTTTTTT
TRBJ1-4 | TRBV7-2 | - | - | CASSLGAREKLFF | TGTGCCAGCAGCTTAGGGGCCAGGGAAAAACTGTTTTTT
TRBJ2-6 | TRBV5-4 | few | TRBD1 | CASSSNRGRAGANVLTF | TGTGCCAGCAGCTCCAACAGGGGACGGGCTGGGGCCAACGTCCTGACTTTC
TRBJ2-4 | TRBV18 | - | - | CASSPGEQLHF | TGTGCCAGCTCACCAGGGGAGCAATTACACTTC
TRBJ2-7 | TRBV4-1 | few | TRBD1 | CASSNYPGQALYEQYF | TGCGCCAGCAGCAACTACCCTGGACAGGCTCTCTACGAGCAGTACTTC
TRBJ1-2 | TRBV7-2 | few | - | CASSPDLFSYGYTF | TGTGCCAGCAGCCCGGACCTATTTAGCTATGGCTACACCTTC
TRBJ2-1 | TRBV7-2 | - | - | CASSLSGMGNNEQFF | TGTGCCAGCAGCTTGTCCGGGATGGGGAACAATGAGCAGTTCTTC
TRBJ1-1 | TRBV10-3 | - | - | CAISESYSENTEAFF | TGTGCCATCAGTGAGTCGTACAGTGAGAACACTGAAGCTTTCTTT
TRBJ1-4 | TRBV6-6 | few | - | CASSYSSTGKLFF | TGTGCCAGCAGTTACTCGAGTACAGGAAAACTGTTTTTT
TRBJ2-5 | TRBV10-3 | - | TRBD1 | CVISEGWTGGFETQYF | TGTGTCATCAGTGAAGGTTGGACAGGGGGTTTTGAGACCCAGTACTTC
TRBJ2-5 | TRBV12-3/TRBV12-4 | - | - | CASSPQSNLGETQYF | TGTGCCAGCAGCCCCCAGTCCAATCTTGGGGAGACCCAGTACTTC
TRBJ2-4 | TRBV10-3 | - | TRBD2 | CAISDPGLAGAIQYF | TGTGCCATCAGTGACCCGGGACTAGCGGGAGCCATTCAGTACTTC
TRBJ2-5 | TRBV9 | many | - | CASSKDMAGTQYF | TGTGCCAGCAGCAAGGACATGGCAGGGACCCAGTACTTC
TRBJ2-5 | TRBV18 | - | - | CASSPRSKTQYF | TGTGCCAGCTCACCACGATCCAAGACCCAGTACTTC
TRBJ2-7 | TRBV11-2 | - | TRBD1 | CASSSLRWDRGLIFSSAPYEQYF | TGTGCCAGCAGCTCCCTCCGGTGGGACAGGGGTTTAATCTTTAGTTCCGCACCCTACGAGCAGTACTTC
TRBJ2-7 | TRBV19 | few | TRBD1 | CASSPRDRGRNEQYF | TGTGCCAGTAGTCCCCGGGACAGGGGGCGCAACGAGCAGTACTTC
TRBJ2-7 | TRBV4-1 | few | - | CASTTIYGSSYEQYF | TGCGCCAGCACCACCATCTACGGGAGCTCCTACGAGCAGTACTTC
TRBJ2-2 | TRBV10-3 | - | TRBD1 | CAISSRTGRYTGELFF | TGTGCCATCAGCTCCCGGACAGGGAGGTACACCGGGGAGCTGTTTTTT
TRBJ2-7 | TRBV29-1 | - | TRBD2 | CSVEAGGPVYEQYF | TGCAGCGTTGAGGCGGGGGGACCTGTCTACGAGCAGTACTTC
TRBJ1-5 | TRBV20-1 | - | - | CSASSGGNQPQHF | TGCAGTGCTAGTTCCGGGGGCAATCAGCCCCAGCATTTT
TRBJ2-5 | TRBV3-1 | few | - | CASSQQSETQYF | TGTGCCAGCAGCCAACAGTCCGAGACCCAGTACTTC
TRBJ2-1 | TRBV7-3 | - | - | CASSLTVGPPNNEQFF | TGTGCCAGCAGCTTAACAGTGGGGCCGCCTAACAATGAGCAGTTCTTC
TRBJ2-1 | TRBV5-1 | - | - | CASSDSWRNNEQFF | TGCGCCAGCAGCGATTCCTGGCGAAACAATGAGCAGTTCTTC
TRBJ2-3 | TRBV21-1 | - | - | CASSKASLAGMGITDTQYF | TGTGCCAGCAGCAAAGCATCACTAGCGGGGATGGGTATCACAGATACGCAGTATTTT
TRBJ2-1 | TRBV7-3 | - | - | CASSLTGGTAYNEQFF | TGTGCCAGCAGCTTAACCGGCGGGACCGCCTACAATGAGCAGTTCTTC
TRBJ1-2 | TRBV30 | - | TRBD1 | CAWLTGTGGFYNGYTF | TGTGCCTGGTTAACCGGGACAGGGGGCTTTTATAATGGCTACACCTTC
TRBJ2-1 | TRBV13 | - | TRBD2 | CASSSSGLAIYNEQFF | TGTGCCAGCAGCTCCTCCGGACTAGCGATCTACAATGAGCAGTTCTTC
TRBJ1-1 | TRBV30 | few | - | CAWRHRVGEAFF | TGTGCCTGGAGGCACAGGGTCGGGGAAGCTTTCTTT
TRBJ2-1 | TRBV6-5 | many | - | CASSYSGIYNEQFF | TGTGCCAGCAGTTACTCGGGAATTTACAATGAGCAGTTCTTC
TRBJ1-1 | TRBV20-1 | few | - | CSARDWIMNTEAFF | TGCAGTGCTAGAGATTGGATTATGAACACTGAAGCTTTCTTT
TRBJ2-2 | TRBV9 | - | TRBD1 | CASSVAGQRTGELFF | TGTGCCAGCAGCGTAGCGGGACAGCGCACCGGGGAGCTGTTTTTT
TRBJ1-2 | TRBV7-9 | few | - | CASSLVDAYYGYTF | TGTGCCAGCAGCTTAGTGGACGCCTACTATGGCTACACCTTC
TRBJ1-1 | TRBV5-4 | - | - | CASSGDGNLNTEAFF | TGTGCCAGCAGCGGGGACGGAAATTTGAACACTGAAGCTTTCTTT
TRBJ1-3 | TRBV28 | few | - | CASSLTIQGAGNTIYF | TGTGCCAGCAGCCTCACAATACAGGGAGCTGGAAACACCATATATTTT
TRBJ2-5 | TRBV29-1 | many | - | CSVLQSGSIPQYF | TGCAGCGTCCTGCAGAGCGGGTCGATCCCCCAGTACTTC
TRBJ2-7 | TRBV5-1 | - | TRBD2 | CASSLGTSGYVSYEQYF | TGCGCCAGCAGCCTTGGGACTAGCGGGTATGTCTCCTACGAGCAGTACTTC
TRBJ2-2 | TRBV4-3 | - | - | CASSPLGGSVTGELFF | TGCGCCAGCAGCCCCCTAGGCGGTTCGGTCACCGGGGAGCTGTTTTTT
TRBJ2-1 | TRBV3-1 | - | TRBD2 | CASSPPLAGVGNEQFF | TGTGCCAGCAGTCCCCCACTGGCGGGGGTGGGGAATGAGCAGTTCTTC
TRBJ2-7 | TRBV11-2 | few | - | CASRTVAVSYEQYF | TGTGCCAGCAGAACCGTAGCGGTCTCCTACGAGCAGTACTTC
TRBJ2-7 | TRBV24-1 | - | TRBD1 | CATSGGQGSYEQYF | TGTGCCACCAGTGGGGGACAGGGTTCCTACGAGCAGTACTTC
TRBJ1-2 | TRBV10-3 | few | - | CAISDTDLRGYTF | TGTGCCATCAGTGATACGGACCTTCGTGGCTACACCTTC
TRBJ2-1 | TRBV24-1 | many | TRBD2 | CATSGSLAEAYNEQFF | TGTGCCACCAGTGGGTCCCTAGCGGAGGCCTACAATGAGCAGTTCTTC
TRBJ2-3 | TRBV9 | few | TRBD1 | CASSAGTDTDTQYF | TGTGCCAGCAGCGCTGGGACAGACACAGATACGCAGTATTTT
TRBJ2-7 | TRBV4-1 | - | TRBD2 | CASSQLAGGTAYEQYF | TGCGCCAGCAGCCAACTAGCGGGCGGCACCGCCTACGAGCAGTACTTC
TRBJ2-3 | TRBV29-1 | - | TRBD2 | CSVEVPGGGTDTQYF | TGCAGCGTTGAAGTCCCGGGAGGCGGCACAGATACGCAGTATTTT
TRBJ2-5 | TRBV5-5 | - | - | CASSLLARETQYF | TGTGCCAGCAGCTTGTTAGCAAGAGAGACCCAGTACTTC
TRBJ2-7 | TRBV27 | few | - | CASRERELYEQYF | TGTGCCAGCAGGGAACGGGAGCTGTACGAGCAGTACTTC
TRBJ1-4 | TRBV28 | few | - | CASSPQTPWGKLFF | TGTGCCAGCAGTCCCCAGACTCCCTGGGGAAAACTGTTTTTT
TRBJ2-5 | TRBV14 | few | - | CASSGSADQETQYF | TGTGCCAGCAGCGGTTCGGCAGATCAAGAGACCCAGTACTTC
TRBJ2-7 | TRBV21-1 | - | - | CASSKRDQNSYEQYF | TGTGCCAGCAGCAAAAGGGATCAGAACTCCTACGAGCAGTACTTC
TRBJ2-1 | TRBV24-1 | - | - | CATSVSASNEQFF | TGTGCCACCAGTGTATCCGCCAGCAATGAGCAGTTCTTC